The sequence of this T cell receptor (beta chain) was determined in a study of blood T cell repertoires in COVID-19. Looking at the study overall: Acute and convalescent COVID-19 specimens originated in the United States, Italy and Spain. PBMCs, B-cell-depleted T cells, or T cells provided the cDNA or gDNA that made up the material.

It was during active infection that Seattle patients were enrolled and then longitudinally followed. After removal of 6 bases from V and 0 bases from J, the junction contained 6 bases not matched to a gene. Germline V gene lookup returns CDR1 MDHEN and CDR2 SYDVKM. The CDR3 runs 15 residues. Per the study methods: Nucleated cell number was recorded as an estimate derived from reference gene primer amplification. TCRdb keeps only in-frame clones here, not all; method: immunoSEQ multiplex PCR. For V, J and clone size, that table is used; D and trimming come from the DNA. Among 60,000 to 65,000 clones listed, roughly 80% were seen once.

The clonotype originates from a man in his fifties or sixties with COVID-19, enrolled during active disease. The V and J genes are TRBV28 and TRBJ2-3; 7 nucleotides agree with TRBD2. Material for sequencing was peripheral blood. CDR3 nucleotide sequence: TGTGCCAGCAGGAGCACTAGCGTCAGCACAGATACGCAGTATTTT. As protein: CASRSTSVSTDTQYF.